A selection of T cell receptor beta chains follows, all from one sample in a study of blood T cell repertoires in COVID-19. Generated by immunoSEQ multiplex PCR, the TCRdb table keeps only in-frame clones and is missing some. The data hold tens of thousands of clones, with 70% to 90% observed a single time. Sample: peripheral blood. These receptors all come from a woman between 45 and 65 years old with COVID-19, enrolled during active disease. CDR3s include the opening cysteine and the closing phenylalanine or tryptophan. D genes are given only for firm matches. The listing skips clone size in some rows; elsewhere it reads once, few, many or a size class.

v_gene	j_gene	abundance	d_gene	CDR3nt	CDR3aa
TRBV28	TRBJ2-5	.	TRBD2	TGTGCCAGCAGTCTATATTGGACTAGCGGGAGCCAAGAGACCCAGTACTTC	CASSLYWTSGSQETQYF
TRBV5-1	TRBJ2-3	.	.	TGCGCCAGCAGCTATCCAGGGGAGGGAGGAATACGGGAGAAGACAGATACGCAGTATTTT	CASSYPGEGGIREKTDTQYF
TRBV20-1	TRBJ2-5	.	TRBD2	TGCAGTGCTAGTCGGCAGGGAGGGAAGACCCAGTACTTC	CSASRQGGKTQYF
TRBV14	TRBJ2-1	few	TRBD2	TGTGCCAGCAGCCCCATTTTTAGCGGGAGCTACAATGAGCAGTTCTTC	CASSPIFSGSYNEQFF
TRBV24-1	TRBJ2-1	.	TRBD2	TGTGCCACCAGTTCCAAAGGAGGGACTAGCGGACACAATGAGCAGTTCTTC	CATSSKGGTSGHNEQFF
TRBV7-2	TRBJ2-7	.	TRBD2	TGTGCCAGCAGCTTCCCTACTAGCGGGAGTAGGGGCTACGAGCAGTACTTC	CASSFPTSGSRGYEQYF
TRBV4-1	TRBJ1-6	.	.	TGCGCCAGCAGCTGGGGGGGTAATTCACCCCTCCACTTT	CASSWGGNSPLHF
TRBV10-3	TRBJ2-1	.	.	TGTGCCACGGGGGTGGCCGGCGATGAGCAGTTCTTC	CATGVAGDEQFF
TRBV28	TRBJ1-1	.	.	TGTGCCAGCACCGGGGTTATCACTGAAGCTTTCTTT	CASTGVITEAFF
TRBV5-1	TRBJ2-7	.	TRBD1	TGCGCCAGCAGCTTGGTGACAGGGGCGTACGAGCAGTACTTC	CASSLVTGAYEQYF
TRBV4-1	TRBJ1-5	.	TRBD1	TGCGCCAGCAGCCAAGAACCGGGACAGGCGCAACGGGCCCAGCATTTT	CASSQEPGQAQRAQHF
TRBV7-9	TRBJ2-7	.	TRBD1	TGTGCCAGCAGCTCGCCAGGGGACAGTCGCTACGAGCAGTACTTC	CASSSPGDSRYEQYF